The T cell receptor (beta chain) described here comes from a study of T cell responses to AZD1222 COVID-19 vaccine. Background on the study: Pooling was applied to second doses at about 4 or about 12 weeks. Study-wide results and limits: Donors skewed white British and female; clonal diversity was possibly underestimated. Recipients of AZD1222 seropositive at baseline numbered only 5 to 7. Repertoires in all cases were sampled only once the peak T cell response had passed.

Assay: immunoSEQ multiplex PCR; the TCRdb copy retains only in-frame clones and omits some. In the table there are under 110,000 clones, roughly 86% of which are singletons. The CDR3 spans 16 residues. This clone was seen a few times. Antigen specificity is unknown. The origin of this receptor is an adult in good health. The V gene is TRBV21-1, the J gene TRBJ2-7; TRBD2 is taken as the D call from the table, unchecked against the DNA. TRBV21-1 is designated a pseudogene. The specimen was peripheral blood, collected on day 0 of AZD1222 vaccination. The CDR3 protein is CASSKGEAGGCDEQYF. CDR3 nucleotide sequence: TGTGCCAGCAGCAAAGGGGAAGCGGGAGGGTGCGACGAGCAGTACTTC.